This T cell receptor (beta chain) was sequenced for a study of beta chain features in type 1 diabetes. Every bit of the isolated RNA underwent reverse transcription, so sequencing read expressed TCRB transcripts. This table comes from immunoSEQ multiplex PCR, and its TCRdb copy is limited to in-frame clones, with some not included. Found here are over 300,000 clones, under 8.5% of them singletons; the top ten hold less than 0.45%. This CDR3 has 15 residues. Germline assignment: CDR1 LGHNA and CDR2 YNFKEQ. Trimming shortened V by 4 bases and J by 4 bases, and 16 bases separated the two germline ends. The receptor was isolated from a woman aged 18-29 years in good health. The material sequenced was central memory CD4+ T cells from blood. This chain uses TRBV4-2 with TRBJ1-2; D is unresolved. CDR3 DNA: TGTGCCAGCAGCCTGCGTCTAGGGTTGGGCTATGGCTACACCTTC. It encodes CASSLRLGLGYGYTF.